The clone carrying this T cell receptor (beta chain) came up many times. The source of the sample is a study of T cells in Graves' hyperthyroidism and ophthalmopathy. This CDR3 region has 16 residues. V shed 6 bases, J shed 7 bases, and the junction held 14 bases outside the gene matches. Germline V gene data show CDR1 as MNHEY and CDR2 as SMNVEV (reference sequence). Researchers took RNA transcripts and amplified the TCR beta CDR3 regions from them. HTBI primers drove first-round RT-PCR of the TCR CDR3. TCRdb passed the multiplex PCR reads through MiXCR, listing each CDR3 protein once. The repertoire includes around 420,000 distinct CDR3 sequences, approximately 14% of them detected once, and 7.7% sits in the top ten. Those with hyperthyroidism were 18 to 65 years old, newly diagnosed, and ill for under 2 months. Orbital computed tomography, thyroid ultrasound, serum thyroxine and TRAb, and clinical symptoms together informed the diagnoses. Fresh peripheral blood, approximately 9.7 ml, was the source of the PBMCs.

This receptor was obtained from a woman aged 18-35 years with Graves' hyperthyroidism. Specimen: blood. The V gene is TRBV27, the J gene TRBJ2-1; TRBD2 agrees at 8 bases. The CDR3 DNA reads as TGTGCCAGCAGCCGGGGCGGGGGGCCAGGACTAAATGAGCAGTTCTTC. It specifies CASSRGGGPGLNEQFF.